A selection of T cell receptor beta chains follows, all from one sample in a study of radiation and T cells in renal cell carcinoma. This table comes from immunoSEQ multiplex PCR, and its TCRdb copy is limited to in-frame clones, with some not included. The table records 140,000 to 150,000 clones, less than 90% of them present only once. The input for sequencing was blood, taken from a patient whose treatment included radiotherapy and nephrectomy. The receptors originated from a woman aged 50 to 60 with renal cell carcinoma. Each CDR3 is given with its conserved first and last residue. The order of the fields is CDR3 protein, CDR3 DNA, J gene, V gene, clone size, D gene. The D gene is left open where the match is weak. Size values are once, few and many counts, or a class for expanded clones, and some rows have none.

CASSLDRGGNSPLHF	TGTGCCAGTAGTTTAGACAGGGGAGGTAATTCACCCCTCCACTTT	TRBJ1-6	TRBV19	many	TRBD1
CASSQWGDDNQPQHF	TGCGCCAGCAGCCAATGGGGGGACGATAATCAGCCCCAGCATTTT	TRBJ1-5	TRBV4-1	-	-
CASSSTSGRSTGELFF	TGCGCCAGCAGCTCCACTAGCGGGAGGTCTACCGGGGAGCTGTTTTTT	TRBJ2-2	TRBV4-3	-	TRBD2
CASSQLAGPTDTQYF	TGTGCCAGCAGCCAACTAGCGGGGCCCACAGATACGCAGTATTTT	TRBJ2-3	TRBV7-7	-	TRBD2
CASKVGADTQYF	TGTGCCAGCAAGGTGGGCGCAGATACGCAGTATTTT	TRBJ2-3	TRBV27	-	-
CASSKRDRKSSYNEQFF	TGTGCCAGCAGCAAACGGGACAGGAAAAGCTCCTACAATGAGCAGTTCTTC	TRBJ2-1	TRBV9	once	TRBD1
CASSTLRRRNGYTF	TGTGCCAGCAGCACCCTCAGGCGGAGGAATGGCTACACCTTC	TRBJ1-2	TRBV7-4	-	-
CASSLGTEVPNEKLFF	TGCGCCAGCAGCTTAGGCACAGAAGTCCCTAATGAAAAACTGTTTTTT	TRBJ1-4	TRBV5-1	-	-
CASSEWPDGSQPQHF	TGTGCCAGCAGTGAGTGGCCGGACGGGTCTCAGCCCCAGCATTTT	TRBJ1-5	TRBV6-1	-	-
CASSTGQGNQPQHF	TGTGCCAGTAGTACCGGACAGGGGAATCAGCCCCAGCATTTT	TRBJ1-5	TRBV19	-	TRBD1
CASSPMLRPGELFF	TGTGCCAGCAGCCCCATGTTGCGCCCCGGGGAGCTGTTTTTT	TRBJ2-2	TRBV6-5	-	-
CASSFEETQYF	TGCGCCAGCAGCTTCGAAGAGACCCAGTACTTC	TRBJ2-5	TRBV5-1	-	-
CARGLAFNEQFF	TGTGCCAGAGGACTAGCGTTTAATGAGCAGTTCTTC	TRBJ2-1	TRBV2	few	TRBD2
CASSLTRVYYGYTF	TGTGCCAGTAGTCTAACACGGGTTTACTATGGCTACACCTTC	TRBJ1-2	TRBV19	-	-
CASSPLGTGSLFF	TGTGCCAGCAGTCCCCTCGGGACAGGCTCACTGTTTTTT	TRBJ1-4	TRBV28	once	TRBD1
CASSEGGQGHNYNYGYTF	TGTGCCAGCAGTGAAGGGGGGCAGGGACACAACTATAACTATGGCTACACCTTC	TRBJ1-2	TRBV6-1	-	-
CASSDSGTYTYEQYF	TGTGCCAGCAGTGACTCAGGGACGTATACCTACGAGCAGTACTTC	TRBJ2-7	TRBV6-4	once	-